The rows below give T cell receptor beta chains drawn from one sample of a study of blood T cell repertoires in COVID-19. The table came from immunoSEQ multiplex PCR; TCRdb's copy has only in-frame clones and leaves some out. The sample lists approximately 150,000 clones, roughly four fifths occurring once. Sequencing input: peripheral blood. All receptors derive from a woman older than 75 with acute or convalescent COVID-19. Both conserved end residues are part of each CDR3. Clone size is given for some rows only: seen once, a few or many times, or a class if the clone is expanded.

V,size,CDR3
TRBV30,-,CAWSRDRPSGANVLTF
TRBV11-2,-,CASSFVDRYNEQFF
TRBV18,many,CASFRTGTTGELFF
TRBV7-2,-,CASSLVGGGGTEAFF
TRBV5-1,-,CASSLSTGRELFF
TRBV10-3,-,CAISENEGRNYGYTF
TRBV6-2/TRBV6-3,-,CASSLGGTAYEQYF
TRBV6-6,-,CASSPGGGNTIYF
TRBV5-1,-,CASRTGIDEKLFF
TRBV30,-,CAWSARTVTGSAQYF
TRBV29-1,-,CSAFRDYTDTQYF
TRBV5-8,-,CASSFHRSILQETQYF
TRBV7-2,-,CASSHFRDTNQPQHF
TRBV19,-,CASSPHNQPQHF
TRBV19,-,CASSEALGYTF
TRBV30,-,CAWSGQSNQPQHF
TRBV19,-,CASSTPVYRGRGSNQPQHF
TRBV4-2,-,CASSQANREQETQYF
TRBV10-3,-,CAIAREDNQPQHF
TRBV6-1,-,CASSEEPTGSKQFF
TRBV2,-,CASSVTGVRYGYTF
TRBV5-1,-,CASSLLGLTGSEQYF
TRBV19,-,CASSQQGNTEAFF
TRBV18,-,CASSQRNTEAFF
TRBV7-2,-,CASSSDRSSYEQYF
TRBV7-2,-,CASSAPGQGGGYTF
TRBV6-6,-,CASSPGGGFISGNTIYF
TRBV5-4,-,CASSLGGTRSYEQYF
TRBV5-1,-,CASSTAGTGDEKLFF
TRBV7-2,-,CASSLDREKLFF